The TCR beta chain described here comes from a study of T cell responses to AZD1222 COVID-19 vaccine. TCRdb's copy holds only in-frame clones and misses some; the assay was immunoSEQ multiplex PCR. The sample includes 130,000 or so clones, about 94% of them seen just once. The source was peripheral blood, collected on day 0 of AZD1222 vaccination. The sequence was obtained from an adult in good health.

CDR3 DNA: TGTGCCAGCAGCCTCGGACAGGGAGACACTGAAGCTTTCTTT. Its translation is CASSLGQGDTEAFF. The chain combines TRBV3-1 (or the pseudogene TRBV3-2) with TRBJ1-1; 8 nucleotides line up with TRBD1. J gave up 3 bases and V 4 bases, and 4 bases lay outside the gene matches. Germline loops: CDR1 LGHDT, CDR2 YNNKEL (reference sequence). The CDR3 is 14 amino acids.